The clone carrying this T cell receptor (beta chain) has at least ten counts. Its cognate antigen is unknown. These data are taken from a study of T-cell memory formation after mild COVID-19. On the study more broadly: Clusters were largely donor specific. Notes on the study in general: Clones that contracted clustered mainly in CM and EM if CD4+ and in EMRA if CD8+.

The V and J ends lost 3 bases and 7 bases, in that order; junction bases with no gene match: 4. Per germline, CDR1 SGHRS and CDR2 YFSETQ. This CDR3 is built from 13 residues. One entry per CDR3 protein, called by TCRdb with MiXCR from the 5' RACE reads. The data hold roughly 47,000 distinct CDR3 sequences, with 7% to 8% observed a single time. The V and J genes are TRBV5-1 and TRBJ2-4, with 7 bases identical to TRBD2. The clonotype was recovered from a man aged 18 to 29 who had mild COVID-19 (a few samples of this study predate the infection). Cell type and time point are not known. Sequencing used PBMCs or a T cell subset sorted from them (not recorded which). In nucleotides, the CDR3 is TGCGCCAGCAGCTCGCCGGGAGGCAACATTCAGTACTTC. As protein: CASSSPGGNIQYF.